This TCR beta chain was documented in a study of T cells in Graves' hyperthyroidism and ophthalmopathy. Germline V gene lookup returns CDR1 MNHNS and CDR2 SASEGT. J gave up 3 bases and V 7 bases, and 6 bases lay outside the gene matches. This CDR3 spans 15 amino acids. A Clinical Activity Score of at least 3, a NOSPECS grade of at least 4 and a duration under 3 months were recorded in the ophthalmopathy patients. Patients were excluded because of uncontrolled infection, other autoimmune disease, pregnancy or lactation. Whole-study results and caveats: Blood shared most expanded thyroid clonotypes above 0.001. Ophthalmopathy was told apart from stable hyperthyroidism by a 13 V-J model.

This clonotype was seen repeatedly, ten times or more. The antigen is undetermined. Amplification of TCR beta CDR3 regions was performed using RNA transcripts as template. Researchers ran a first-round RT-PCR on the TCR CDR3 using the HTBI primer set. TCRdb processed the multiplex PCR reads anew with MiXCR; each CDR3 protein has one entry. Among about 610,000 distinct CDR3 sequences listed, approximately 15% were seen once. The chain combines TRBV6-1 with TRBJ1-3; 10 bases are shared with TRBD1. Sequencing was carried out using blood. The receptor comes from a woman in her 40s with Graves' ophthalmopathy. DNA of the CDR3: TGTGCCAGCAAGGGCCGGGACAGGGGTGGAAACACCATATATTTT. Its protein is CASKGRDRGGNTIYF.